This T cell receptor (beta chain) derives from a study of blood T cell repertoires in COVID-19. Study-wide context: Samples representing acute and convalescent COVID-19 were sourced from the United States, Italy and Spain. PBMCs, B-cell-depleted T cells, or T cells provided the cDNA or gDNA that made up the material.

The V end was cut by 6 bases, the J end by 4 bases, with 18 bases between. Germline values: CDR1 SQVTM, CDR2 ANQGSEA. The CDR3 runs 14 residues. Per the original data handling: Amplified reference gene primers provided the basis for estimating nucleated cell counts. TCRdb's table, derived via immunoSEQ multiplex PCR, lists solely in-frame clones and lacks some. That table gives V, J and clone size, and the DNA gave D and trimming. In the table there are hundreds of thousands of clones, approximately 80% of which are singletons. The chain uses TRBV29-1 and TRBJ2-5; maybe TRBD2 (6 bases). The clonotype originates from a human donor in a cohort sampled during active COVID-19. The sequenced material came from peripheral blood. The CDR3 DNA sequence: TGCAGCGTGCGTGGGGGTGCCGGGGGAGAGACCCAGTACTTC. Amino acids: CSVRGGAGGETQYF.